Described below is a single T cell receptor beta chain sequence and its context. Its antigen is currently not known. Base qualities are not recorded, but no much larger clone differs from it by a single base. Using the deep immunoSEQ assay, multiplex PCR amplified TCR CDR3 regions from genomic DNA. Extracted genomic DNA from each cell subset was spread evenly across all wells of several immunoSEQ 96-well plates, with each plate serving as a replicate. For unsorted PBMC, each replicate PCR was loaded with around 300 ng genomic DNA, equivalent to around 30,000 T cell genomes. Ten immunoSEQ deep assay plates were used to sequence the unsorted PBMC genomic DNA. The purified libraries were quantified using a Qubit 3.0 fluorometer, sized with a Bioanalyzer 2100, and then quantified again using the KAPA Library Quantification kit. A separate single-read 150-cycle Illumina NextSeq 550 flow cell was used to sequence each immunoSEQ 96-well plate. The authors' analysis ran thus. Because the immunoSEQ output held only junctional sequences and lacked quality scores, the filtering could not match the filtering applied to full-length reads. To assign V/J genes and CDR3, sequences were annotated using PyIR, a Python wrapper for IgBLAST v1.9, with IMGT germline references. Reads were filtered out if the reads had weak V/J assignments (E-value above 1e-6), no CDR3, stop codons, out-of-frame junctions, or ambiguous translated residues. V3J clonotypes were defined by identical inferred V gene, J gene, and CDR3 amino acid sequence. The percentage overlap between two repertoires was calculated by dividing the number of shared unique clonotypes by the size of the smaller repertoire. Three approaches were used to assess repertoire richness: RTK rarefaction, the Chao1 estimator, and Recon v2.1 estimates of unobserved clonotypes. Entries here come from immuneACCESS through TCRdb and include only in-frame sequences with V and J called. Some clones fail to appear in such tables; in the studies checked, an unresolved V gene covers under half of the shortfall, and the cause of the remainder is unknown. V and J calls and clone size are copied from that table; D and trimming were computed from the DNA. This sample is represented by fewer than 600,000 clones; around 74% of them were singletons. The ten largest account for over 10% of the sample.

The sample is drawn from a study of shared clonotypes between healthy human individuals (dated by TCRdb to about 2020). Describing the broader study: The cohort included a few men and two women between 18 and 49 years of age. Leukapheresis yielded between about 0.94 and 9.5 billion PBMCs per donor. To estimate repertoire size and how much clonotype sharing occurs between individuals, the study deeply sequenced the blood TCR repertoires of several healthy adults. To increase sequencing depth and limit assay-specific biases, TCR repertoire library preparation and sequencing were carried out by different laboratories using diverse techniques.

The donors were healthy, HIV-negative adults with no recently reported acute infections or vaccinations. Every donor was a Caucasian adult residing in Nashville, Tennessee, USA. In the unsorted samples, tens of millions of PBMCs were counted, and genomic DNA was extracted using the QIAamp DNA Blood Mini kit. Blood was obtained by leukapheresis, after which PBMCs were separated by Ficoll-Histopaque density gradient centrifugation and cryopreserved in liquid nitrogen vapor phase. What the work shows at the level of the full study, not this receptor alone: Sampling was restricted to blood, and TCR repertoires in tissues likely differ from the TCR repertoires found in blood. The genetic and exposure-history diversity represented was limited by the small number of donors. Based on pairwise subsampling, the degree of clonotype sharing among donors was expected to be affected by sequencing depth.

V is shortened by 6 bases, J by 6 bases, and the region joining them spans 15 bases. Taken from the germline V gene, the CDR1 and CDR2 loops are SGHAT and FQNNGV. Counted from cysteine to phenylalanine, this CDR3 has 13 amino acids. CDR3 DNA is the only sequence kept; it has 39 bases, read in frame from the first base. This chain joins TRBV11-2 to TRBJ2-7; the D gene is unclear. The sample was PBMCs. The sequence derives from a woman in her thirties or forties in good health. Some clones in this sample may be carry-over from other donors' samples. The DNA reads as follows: TGTGCCAGCAGGTCACCCCTCCTGGGCGAGCAGTACTTC. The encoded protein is CASRSPLLGEQYF. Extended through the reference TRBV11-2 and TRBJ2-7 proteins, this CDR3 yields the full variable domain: EAGVAQSPRYKIIEKRQSVAFWCNPISGHATLYWYQQILGQGPKLLIQFQNNGVVDDSQLPKDRFSAERLKGVDSTLKIQPAKLEDSAVYLCASRSPLLGEQYFGPGTRLTVT.